A single sample gave rise to the 19 T cell receptor beta chains below, sequenced in a study of cytomegalovirus exposure and HLA in healthy donors (dated by TCRdb to about 2017). The library was prepared using the immunoSEQ multiplex PCR assay. A mixture of 60 forward primers for TCR Vbeta segments and 13 reverse primers for TCR Jbeta segments was used in the multiplex PCR. Not all clones reach the TCRdb copy of this immuneACCESS table, which keeps in-frame sequences only. Checked studies attribute under half of the gap to unresolved V genes and leave the rest unexplained. The sample profile shows tens of thousands of clones; roughly 73% of them were found once. The ten largest clonotypes hold 4% to 5.5% of the sample. The specimen was PBMCs. These receptor sequences come from a male donor in good health and CMV-seropositive.

The chain carries TRBV6-1 and TRBJ2-2; D might be TRBD2 (5 bases). V lost 4 bases and J 5 bases, leaving 17 bases between the germline ends. The CDR3 has 16 residues. Germline values: CDR1 MNHNS, CDR2 SASEGT. The DNA for the CDR3 is TGTGCCAGCAGTGTGTGGTCATTCGGGGTTACCGGGGAGCTGTTTTTT. Translating gives CASSVWSFGVTGELFF.

The J gene is TRBJ2-7, the V gene TRBV25-1, with D possibly matching TRBD1 (6 bases). V was cut by 6 bases and J by 0 bases, with 6 bases left in between. The germline V gene encodes CDR1 MGHDK and CDR2 SYGVNS. This CDR3 contains 12 residues. CDR3 in DNA: TGTGCCAGCAGGGACAGCTCCTACGAGCAGTACTTC. This gives the protein CASRDSSYEQYF.

The V and J genes are TRBV4-1 and TRBJ2-7; 10 bases are a match to TRBD2. CDR1 MGHRA and CDR2 YSYEKL come from the germline V gene. The junction had 9 bases not matched to a gene; V was cut back by 0 bases and J by 1 base. The CDR3 runs to 18 residues. CDR3 sequence: CASSQDIRVAGGSYEQYF. DNA of the CDR3: TGCGCCAGCAGCCAAGATATCCGAGTAGCGGGAGGATCCTACGAGCAGTACTTC.

The rearrangement joins TRBV6-1 to TRBJ2-3; D is unresolved. Germline CDR1 is MNHNS and CDR2 is SASEGT. The V and J ends lost 5 bases and 3 bases respectively, with 6 bases between them. This CDR3 is built from 12 residues. CDR3 region: CASSRQTDTQYF. The CDR3 DNA sequence: TGTGCCAGCAGTCGCCAGACAGATACGCAGTATTTT.

V usage is TRBV28 and J usage is TRBJ1-3; possibly TRBD1 for D (5 bases). The CDR3 is made up of 14 amino acids. V lost 5 bases and J lost 8, with 16 bases in between. Germline assignment: CDR1 MDHEN and CDR2 SYDVKM. The DNA for the CDR3 is TGTGCCAGCAGTGAAGAGGGGTCGGGGGACACCATATATTTT. Its protein is CASSEEGSGDTIYF.

The chain employs TRBV30 and TRBJ2-1, with 8 bases lining up with TRBD2. Germline V gene data show CDR1 as GTSNPN and CDR2 as SVGIG (reference sequence). The CDR3 has 14 residues. The ends lost 5 bases at V and 0 bases at J; junction bases unmatched: 3. As DNA, the CDR3 is TGTGCCTGGCTCGGGGGGGGCTCCTACAATGAGCAGTTCTTC. Translated, it gives CAWLGGGSYNEQFF.

The V call is TRBV19, the J call TRBJ2-1; 13 bases align to TRBD2. The V and J ends lost 1 base and 7 bases, in that order; junction bases with no gene match: 13. The length of the CDR3 is 19 residues. Looked up from germline, CDR1 is LNHDA and CDR2 is SQIVND (reference sequence). The CDR3, as DNA: TGTGCCAGTAGTATAGGATCCCCCGGGACTAGCGGGAAGAGGAATGAGCAGTTCTTC. Its protein is CASSIGSPGTSGKRNEQFF.

CDR3 region: CASSWGQGEGQPQHF. CDR3 nucleotide sequence: TGTGCCAGCAGCTGGGGACAGGGGGAAGGTCAGCCCCAGCATTTT. The chain uses TRBV5-6 and TRBJ1-5; TRBD1 aligns across 11 bases. The CDR3 is 15 residues long. V trimming: 3 bases; J trimming: 6 bases; junction bases outside the gene matches: 5. Germline CDR1 and CDR2: SGHDT and YYEEEE.

This sequence joins TRBV5-1 and TRBJ2-7; TRBD2 agrees at 11 bases. Germline CDR1 is SGHRS and CDR2 is YFSETQ. After removal of 3 bases from V and 2 bases from J, the junction contained 10 bases not matched to a gene. The length of the CDR3 is 17 residues. The CDR3 spells CASSWEPGTSGTYEQYF. The CDR3 DNA reads TGCGCCAGCAGCTGGGAACCCGGGACTAGCGGTACCTACGAGCAGTACTTC.

V gene TRBV19 combines with J gene TRBJ2-7; 9 bases map to TRBD1. Germline V CDR1 and CDR2: LNHDA, SQIVND (reference sequence). The CDR3 loop spans 14 amino acids. The J segment lost 3 bases and the V segment lost 2 bases, leaving 2 bases of the junction unmatched. Here the CDR3 DNA reads TGTGCCAGTAGTATATGGACAGGGGACTACGAGCAGTACTTC. Encoded protein: CASSIWTGDYEQYF.

The V and J genes are TRBV7-2 and TRBJ2-5, with D hard to call. V shed 3 bases and J shed 2 bases, with 4 bases lying between them. This CDR3 spans 12 amino acids. Germline CDR1 is SGHTA and CDR2 is FQGNSA. CDR3 protein: CASSFPQETQYF. In DNA form, the CDR3 reads TGTGCCAGCAGCTTTCCGCAAGAGACCCAGTACTTC.

CDR3 sequence reads: CASSAPGTGYYEQYF. The CDR3 DNA reads TGTGCCAGCAGTGCGCCCGGGACAGGGTACTACGAGCAGTACTTC. The chain carries TRBV28 and TRBJ2-7; the match to TRBD1 covers 9 bases. This CDR3 comprises 15 residues. The germline CDR1 and CDR2 sequences are MDHEN and SYDVKM. With V trimmed by 5 bases and J by 3 bases, 8 bases remained unmatched.

This rearrangement joins TRBV5-1 to TRBJ2-7, with a weak D call TRBD2 (6 bases). Germline CDR1 reads SGHRS; CDR2 reads YFSETQ. The CDR3 consists of 15 residues. With 4 bases removed from V and 0 bases from J, the gap between germline ends came to 14 bases. The CDR3 reads CASSPEGLVSYEQYF. In DNA form, the CDR3 reads TGCGCCAGCAGCCCGGAGGGGCTGGTCTCCTACGAGCAGTACTTC.

CDR3 sequence (DNA): TGTGCCAGCAGTGATGGGACAGGCAGTTTCGCCTATAATTCACCCCTCCACTTT. Translating it yields CASSDGTGSFAYNSPLHF. The chain employs TRBV2 and TRBJ1-6; 8 positions agree with TRBD1. V lost 3 bases, J lost 2 bases, and 9 bases stayed unmatched. Germline CDR1 and CDR2: SNHLY and FYNNEI. This CDR3 region has 18 residues.

The chain links TRBV19 to TRBJ2-7, with TRBD2 identical over 13 bases. Trimming at V came to 5 bases and at J to 5 bases, leaving 6 bases not matched to a gene. Germline-derived CDR1 and CDR2 are LNHDA and SQIVND (reference sequence). The CDR3 is 15 amino acids. In nucleotides, the CDR3 is TGTGCCAGTAGTCTTAACGGACTAGCGGGAGACGAGCAGTACTTC. Its protein is CASSLNGLAGDEQYF.

The gene calls are TRBV9 and TRBJ2-1, with 9 bases that match TRBD2. V lost 0 bases, J lost 4 bases, and 5 bases stayed unmatched. Germline V lookup: CDR1 SGDLS, CDR2 YYNGEE. The CDR3 loop spans 16 amino acids. The CDR3 reads CASSVAAGGLYNEQFF. CDR3 nucleotide sequence: TGTGCCAGCAGCGTAGCAGCGGGGGGACTATACAATGAGCAGTTCTTC.

The chain is built from TRBV28 and TRBJ2-7, with D perhaps TRBD2 (6 bases). The CDR3 consists of 15 residues. Trimming removed 5 bases from V and 1 base from J, with 15 bases in between. Germline V gene data show CDR1 as MDHEN and CDR2 as SYDVKM. As DNA, the CDR3 is TGTGCCAGCAGTCCCTACGGGAGTAAGTCCTACGAGCAGTACTTC. Amino acid sequence: CASSPYGSKSYEQYF.

The chain recombines TRBV30 with TRBJ1-2; TRBD1 is a possible D gene (5 bases). The CDR3 is 14 amino acids. Germline V CDR1 and CDR2: GTSNPN, SVGIG (reference sequence). Trimming took off 1 base at V and 1 base at J, with 10 bases between the two ends. Here the CDR3 reads CAWSEDSLNYGYTF. CDR3 DNA sequence: TGTGCCTGGAGTGAAGACAGTCTTAACTATGGCTACACCTTC.

The chain links TRBV28 to TRBJ2-6; 10 bases agree with TRBD1. V shed 5 bases and J 3 bases; nucleotides not matched to a gene: 10. This CDR3 comprises 18 residues. Looked up from germline, CDR1 is MDHEN and CDR2 is SYDVKM. The CDR3 region is CASSPAGTGVVGANVLTF. The DNA of the CDR3 is TGTGCCAGCAGTCCCGCCGGGACAGGGGTCGTTGGGGCCAACGTCCTGACTTTC.